This TCR beta chain was sequenced during a study of shared clonotypes between healthy human individuals. Regarding the study as a whole: Non-shared clonotypes had lower generation probabilities than those shared by all four donors.

The assay was carried out at the deep level. Measured with immunoSEQ multiplex PCR; TCRdb has only the in-frame clones, and not every one. The sample lists about 680,000 clones, around 73% occurring once. CDR3 size: 13 residues. The germline gives CDR1 LNHDA, CDR2 SQIVND (reference sequence). Trimming shortened V by 7 bases and J by 2 bases, and 11 bases separated the two germline ends. Details on this clone: Its antigen is currently unknown.

Donors comprised healthy HIV-negative adults lacking recent acute infections or vaccinations. Among the donors, all were Caucasian adults who lived in Nashville, Tennessee. The origin of this receptor is a woman aged 25 to 39 in good health. This chain links TRBV19 with TRBJ1-1; no clear D. The specimen was memory CD4+ T cells sorted from blood. This sample's subset: CD45RA-negative fraction. CDR3 sequence (DNA): TGTGCCAGTATCTCCTCAAGAAACACTGAAGCTTTCTTT. Translation gives CASISSRNTEAFF. Complete variable domain (other parts from reference TRBV19 and TRBJ1-1): DGGITQSPKYLFRKEGQNVTLSCEQNLNHDAMYWYRQDPGQGLRLIYYSQIVNDFQKGDIAEGYSVSREKKESFPLTVTSAQKNPTAFYLCASISSRNTEAFFGQGTRLTVV.